A single sample is the source of the 17 T cell receptor beta chains below, sequenced in a study of blood T cell repertoires in COVID-19. Clones were read by immunoSEQ multiplex PCR, and TCRdb kept only the in-frame ones, dropping some. The table records about 160,000 clones, about 89% of them present only once. The sample taken for sequencing was peripheral blood. The receptors come from a man aged 55 to 70 with acute or convalescent COVID-19.

The chain uses TRBV19 and TRBJ1-1, with no clear D. The ends were cut back, 6 bases at V and 2 bases at J, with 10 bases in the middle. Germline V gene data show CDR1 as LNHDA and CDR2 as SQIVND (reference sequence). This CDR3 is built from 13 residues. This CDR3 reads CASSKEGNTEAFF. The CDR3 bases are TGTGCCAGTAGCAAGGAGGGTAACACTGAAGCTTTCTTT.

The V call is TRBV2, the J call TRBJ1-5; 11 nucleotides agree with TRBD1. The CDR3 covers 14 residues. Losses at the gene ends were 6 bases for V and 11 bases for J; bases not matched to a gene: 9. The germline CDR1 and CDR2 sequences are SNHLY and FYNNEI. CDR3 coding DNA: TGTGCCAGCAGCGGACAGGGGGCGCGTGGGGCCCAGCATTTT. It encodes CASSGQGARGAQHF.

The CDR3 spells CASSRGTFNEQFF. The CDR3 DNA sequence: TGTGCCAGCAGCCGCGGGACTTTCAATGAGCAGTTCTTC. The rearrangement links TRBV3-1 (or the pseudogene TRBV3-2) to TRBJ2-1, with D possibly being TRBD2 (6 bases). Germline V CDR1 and CDR2: LGHDT, YNNKEL (reference sequence). V was shortened by 4 bases and J by 6 bases, with 10 bases between the two germline ends. CDR3 length: 13 residues.

This rearrangement joins TRBV7-9 to TRBJ1-6, with TRBD1 as a possible D gene (6 bases). The CDR3 has 15 amino acids. CDR1 SEHNR and CDR2 FQNEAQ come from the germline V gene (reference sequence). V was shortened by 1 base and J by 6 bases, with 10 bases between the two germline ends. As DNA, the CDR3 is TGTGCCAGCAGCTTAGTAGGCAGGGGTAATTCACCCCTCCACTTT. Residues: CASSLVGRGNSPLHF.

V and J are TRBV6-2 or TRBV6-3 and TRBJ1-2, with 7 nucleotides matching TRBD1. With V trimmed by 5 bases and J by 7 bases, 4 bases remained unmatched. The CDR3 extends over 12 amino acids. CDR1 is MNHEY, CDR2 SVGEGT, per germline. CDR3 sequence (DNA): TGTGCCAGCAGTATACAGGGGTCTGGCTACACCTTC. Its protein product is CASSIQGSGYTF.

The chain is built from TRBV4-3 and TRBJ1-2; possibly TRBD1 for D (5 bases). Trimming took 0 bases from V and 2 from J, leaving 16 bases between them. CDR1 is LGHNA, CDR2 YSLEER, per germline. CDR3 length: 17 residues. The CDR3: CASSQEARQLVNYGYTF. The CDR3 nucleotides read TGCGCCAGCAGCCAAGAGGCCCGACAGCTCGTCAACTATGGCTACACCTTC.

The chain has TRBV6-2 or TRBV6-3 and TRBJ1-2; no definite D call. Per the germline V gene, CDR1 is MNHEY and CDR2 is SVGEGT. The CDR3 loop spans 12 amino acids. V lost 3 bases and J lost 4, with 6 bases in between. CDR3 in DNA: TGTGCCAGCAGTTATCAGGCCTATGGCTACACCTTC. This encodes CASSYQAYGYTF.

This clone was seen once. The CDR3 DNA is TGCGCCAGCGGACCGGTCGGGGGGTTCGGCGAGCAGTACTTC. Amino acid sequence: CASGPVGGFGEQYF. The rearrangement uses TRBV5-1 and TRBJ2-7, with 7 bases lining up with TRBD2. This CDR3 contains 14 residues. With 7 bases clipped from V and 6 bases from J, the junction kept 13 bases outside the gene matches. Germline loops: CDR1 SGHRS, CDR2 YFSETQ.

The V call is TRBV5-8, the J call TRBJ1-5, with D uncertain. The CDR3 is 13 amino acids. Deletions cut 7 bases from V and 10 bases from J, with 18 bases between. CDR1 is SGHTS, CDR2 YDEGEE, per germline. The CDR3 protein is CASLKPGTLPQHF. CDR3 coding DNA: TGTGCCAGCCTAAAACCGGGAACCTTACCCCAGCATTTT.

The J gene is TRBJ2-5, the V gene TRBV11-2, with 8 bases lining up with TRBD2. Germline-derived CDR1 and CDR2 are SGHAT and FQNNGV. The CDR3 runs 16 residues. After removal of 7 bases from V and 1 base from J, the junction contained 11 bases not matched to a gene. This CDR3 reads CASTLFGRGVQETQYF. The CDR3 nucleotides are TGTGCCAGCACCTTGTTTGGGCGGGGGGTCCAAGAGACCCAGTACTTC. Looking up the rest from reference TRBV11-2 and TRBJ2-5 gives the full variable domain: EAGVAQSPRYKIIEKRQSVAFWCNPISGHATLYWYQQILGQGPKLLIQFQNNGVVDDSQLPKDRFSAERLKGVDSTLKIQPAKLEDSAVYLCASTLFGRGVQETQYFGPGTRLLVL.

V gene TRBV3-1 (or the pseudogene TRBV3-2) combines with J gene TRBJ2-5; 10 bases match TRBD1. Germline V CDR1 and CDR2: LGHDT, YNNKEL (reference sequence). V gave up 1 base and J gave up 4 bases; unmatched junction bases: 3. This CDR3 is built from 15 residues. CDR3 nucleotides: TGTGCCAGCAGCCAAGGGACAGGGGGACGAGAGACCCAGTACTTC. This sequence encodes CASSQGTGGRETQYF.

The chain couples TRBV29-1 to TRBJ1-5; D is uncertain. CDR3 length: 14 residues. CDR1 and CDR2 from the germline V gene are SQVTM and ANQGSEA. V was trimmed by 4 bases and J by 9 bases, leaving 19 bases between them. The CDR3 loop reads CSVAMSGVGWPQHF. The DNA of the CDR3 is TGCAGCGTTGCGATGTCAGGTGTTGGGTGGCCCCAGCATTTT.

This clone was observed once. The chain has TRBV5-1 and TRBJ1-4, with 7 bases identical to TRBD1. This CDR3 contains 17 residues. The germline V gene encodes CDR1 SGHRS and CDR2 YFSETQ. J gave up 7 bases and V 3 bases, and 15 bases lay outside the gene matches. The CDR3: CASSSEPQGPLSEKLFF. CDR3 sequence (DNA): TGCGCCAGCAGCTCCGAACCACAGGGGCCGTTAAGTGAAAAACTGTTTTTT.

This clone appeared a single time. For the CDR3, the DNA is TGTGCCAGCAGCCAAGATCTATACGGGAACACCGGGGAGCTGTTTTTT. This gives the protein CASSQDLYGNTGELFF. The chain recombines TRBV3-1 (or the pseudogene TRBV3-2) with TRBJ2-2; D is unclear. Germline V gene data show CDR1 as LGHDT and CDR2 as YNNKEL (reference sequence). The ends were cut back, 0 bases at V and 1 base at J, with 9 bases in the middle. CDR3 length: 16 amino acids.

The V gene is TRBV28, the J gene TRBJ2-3; 12 nucleotides align to TRBD2. V lost 1 base to trimming and J lost 8 bases; unmatched junction nucleotides: 4. The CDR3 runs 15 residues. Germline-derived CDR1 and CDR2 are MDHEN and SYDVKM. CDR3 bases: TGTGCCAGCAGTTTATCTAGCGGGGGGGCCCGTACGCAGTATTTT. This gives the protein CASSLSSGGARTQYF.

This clone was picked up a small number of times. The gene calls are TRBV19 and TRBJ1-3; 7 positions agree with TRBD1. The CDR3 spans 14 residues. Germline V gene lookup returns CDR1 LNHDA and CDR2 SQIVND (reference sequence). V trimming: 5 bases; J trimming: 4 bases; junction bases outside the gene matches: 5. CDR3 coding DNA: TGTGCCAGTAGTCCAGGGGGAAGAGGAAACACCATATATTTT. The encoded protein is CASSPGGRGNTIYF.

Written as DNA, the CDR3 is TGTGCCAGCAGTGCGGCCAGGGCTCAGCAAGAGACCCAGTACTTC. Translating it yields CASSAARAQQETQYF. The rearrangement links TRBV2 to TRBJ2-5, with TRBD1 as a possible D gene (5 bases). Trimming took 4 bases from V and 2 from J, leaving 14 bases between them. Per germline, CDR1 SNHLY and CDR2 FYNNEI. The CDR3 covers 15 residues.